Here is one T cell receptor beta chain with its context. The data were produced by immunoSEQ multiplex PCR, yet TCRdb's version contains in-frame clones alone and is incomplete. The profile covers more than 12,000 clones, with about 55% appearing a single time and around 34% taken by the ten largest. This entry comes from a study of cytotoxic CD8 clonotypes in ibrutinib-treated CLL. Per germline, CDR1 SGHDT and CDR2 YYEEEE. V lost 4 bases, J lost 1 base, and 1 base stayed unmatched. The length of the CDR3 is 15 residues. This sequence joins TRBV5-6 and TRBJ1-3; TRBD1 matches 11 bases. The input for sequencing was PBMCs, taken at an approximately 26-month disease-progression time point, from a patient treated with ibrutinib. The source of this sequence is a human donor with chronic lymphocytic leukemia. In DNA form, the CDR3 reads TGTGCCAGCAGCGGACAGGGGGCGTCTGGAAACACCATATATTTT. Translated, it gives CASSGQGASGNTIYF.